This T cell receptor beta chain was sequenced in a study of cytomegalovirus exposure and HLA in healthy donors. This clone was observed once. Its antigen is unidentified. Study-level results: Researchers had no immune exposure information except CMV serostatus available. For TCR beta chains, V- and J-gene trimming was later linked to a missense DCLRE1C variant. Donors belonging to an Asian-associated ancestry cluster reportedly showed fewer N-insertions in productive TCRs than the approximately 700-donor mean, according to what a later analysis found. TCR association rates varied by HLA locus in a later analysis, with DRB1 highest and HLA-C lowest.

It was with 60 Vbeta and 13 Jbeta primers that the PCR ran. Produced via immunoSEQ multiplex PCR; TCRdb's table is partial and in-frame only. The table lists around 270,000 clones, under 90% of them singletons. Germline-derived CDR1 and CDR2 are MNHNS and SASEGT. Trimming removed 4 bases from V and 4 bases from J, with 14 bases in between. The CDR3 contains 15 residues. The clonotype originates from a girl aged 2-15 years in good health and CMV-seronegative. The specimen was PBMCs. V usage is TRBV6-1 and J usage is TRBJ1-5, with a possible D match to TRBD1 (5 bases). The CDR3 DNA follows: TGTGCCAGCAGTGGGGGGACTTCAAATAATCAGCCCCAGCATTTT. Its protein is CASSGGTSNNQPQHF.